This TCR beta chain was sequenced in a study of monozygotic twins with inflammatory bowel disease. General study results and limits: Heterogeneous immunosuppressive treatment regimens may have introduced variability into patient repertoires.

An amount of approximately 3,600 ng of total RNA was used for each TCR library. UMIs that included a 6-nucleotide sample barcode were added by template switching, which took place during cDNA synthesis. No DNA is given; TCRdb re-called the 5' RACE reads and lists each CDR3 protein once. This repertoire includes approximately 400,000 distinct CDR3 sequences. Worth noting for this clonotype: Its target is not known.

From germline, CDR1 is SGHKS and CDR2 YYEKEE (reference sequence). The CDR3 runs 13 residues. The receptor comes from a human donor with ulcerative colitis or Crohn's disease, or a healthy co-twin of an affected twin (not recorded which). The sample comprised blood. This chain links TRBV5-5 with TRBJ2-7; TCRdb gives TRBD1 as the D gene, but with no DNA this cannot be confirmed. CDR3: CASSRPMGDEQYF.